These 25 T cell receptor beta chains were sequenced from one sample in a study of CD8+ T cells in alopecia areata. cDNA reverse transcribed from extracted RNA served as the sequencing template. TCRdb's table, derived via immunoSEQ multiplex PCR, lists solely in-frame clones and lacks some. The sample shows around 140,000 clones, around 47% of them seen only once. Sequencing input: CD4+ T cells sorted from blood. These receptors all come from a human donor with alopecia areata.

This clone was counted between two and nine times. The chain carries TRBV7-9 and TRBJ2-7; D remains ambiguous. In germline, CDR1 is SEHNR, CDR2 FQNEAQ (reference sequence). This CDR3 spans 12 amino acids. V lost 3 bases and J lost 3, with 6 bases in between. The DNA for the CDR3 is TGTGCCAGCAGCTTCCCCGGCTACGAGCAGTACTTC. Translation gives CASSFPGYEQYF. Full variable domain (outside the CDR3, taken from reference TRBV7-9 and TRBJ2-7): DTGVSQNPRHKITKRGQNVTFRCDPISEHNRLYWYRQTLGQGPEFLTYFQNEAQLEKSRLLSDRFSAERPKGSFSTLEIQRTEQGDSAMYLCASSFPGYEQYFGPGTRLTVT.

The chain links TRBV28 to TRBJ2-7, with D possibly being TRBD2 (5 bases). The CDR3 has 14 residues. V gave up 6 bases and J gave up 6 bases, with 18 bases separating them. Per germline, CDR1 MDHEN and CDR2 SYDVKM. The CDR3 DNA reads as TGTGCCAGCAGCTCCTGGACGGACTTTGTCGAGCAGTACTTC. As protein: CASSSWTDFVEQYF.

This clone was recorded a few times. The chain has TRBV9 and TRBJ1-1; D is possibly TRBD1 (6 bases). Deletions cut 3 bases from V and 0 bases from J, with 9 bases between. Germline lookup yields CDR1 SGDLS and CDR2 YYNGEE. The CDR3 extends over 14 amino acids. For the CDR3, the DNA is TGTGCCAGCAGCGAAGGACAGATGAACACTGAAGCTTTCTTT. Residues: CASSEGQMNTEAFF.

The chain couples TRBV14 to TRBJ2-4; D ambiguous. The germline gives CDR1 SGHDN, CDR2 FVKESK. The CDR3 has 14 amino acids. Between the trimmed V and J ends, which lost 0 bases and 8 bases, there was a span of 11 bases. The CDR3 DNA is TGTGCCAGCAGCCAAGACCGGGTTAGGGACATTCAGTACTTC. This codes for CASSQDRVRDIQYF.

In its sample, this clone was seen a few times. The rearrangement joins TRBV29-1 to TRBJ2-1; 7 bases fit TRBD2. Looked up from germline, CDR1 is SQVTM and CDR2 is ANQGSEA. The V gene end was trimmed by 4 bases and the J gene end by 4 bases; junction bases not matched to a gene: 4. This CDR3 comprises 13 residues. CDR3 region: CSVVSSGYNEQFF. CDR3 bases: TGCAGCGTTGTGTCTAGCGGATACAATGAGCAGTTCTTC.

The V gene is TRBV5-1, the J gene TRBJ2-2; possible D gene TRBD2, 6 bases. The V and J ends lost 0 bases and 6 bases respectively, with 9 bases between them. Per germline, CDR1 SGHRS and CDR2 YFSETQ. The CDR3 is made up of 14 amino acids. CDR3 nucleotide sequence: TGCGCCAGCAGCTTGGACGGGAGTTCCGGGGAGCTGTTTTTT. This codes for CASSLDGSSGELFF.

This clone was counted between two and nine times. The chain links TRBV7-9 to TRBJ2-3; TRBD2 is a possible D gene (6 bases). This CDR3 region has 13 residues. Germline V gives CDR1 SEHNR, CDR2 FQNEAQ (reference sequence). V lost 0 bases to trimming and J lost 5 bases, with 6 bases between them. In nucleotides, the CDR3 is TGTGCCAGCAGCTTAGCGGGGGGAGATACGCAGTATTTT. It is translated as CASSLAGGDTQYF. Supplemented by reference TRBV7-9 and TRBJ2-3, the full variable domain reads DTGVSQNPRHKITKRGQNVTFRCDPISEHNRLYWYRQTLGQGPEFLTYFQNEAQLEKSRLLSDRFSAERPKGSFSTLEIQRTEQGDSAMYLCASSLAGGDTQYFGPGTRLTVL.

This clone was counted only a few times. One end of the junction varies from germline; a read error may be responsible. The chain carries TRBV7-9 and TRBJ1-1; possibly TRBD1 for D (6 bases). CDR3 size: 15 residues. Germline loops: CDR1 SEHNR, CDR2 FQNEAQ (reference sequence). In DNA, the CDR3 is TGTGCCAGCAGCCTAGCGGGGGGGCCGAACACTGAAGCTTTCTTT. It yields the protein CASSLAGGPNTEAFF.

The chain joins TRBV7-9 to TRBJ2-3; D may be TRBD1 or TRBD2 (6 bases each). Germline V gives CDR1 SEHNR, CDR2 FQNEAQ (reference sequence). The CDR3 sequence is 14 residues long. Trimming took 2 bases from V and 5 from J, leaving 11 bases between them. The CDR3 coding sequence is TGTGCCAGCAGCTTACCGGAGGGGGGAGATACGCAGTATTTT. Its protein is CASSLPEGGDTQYF.

V usage is TRBV27 and J usage is TRBJ2-5; TRBD2 is a possible D gene (6 bases). Trimming stripped 8 bases from V and 5 bases from J, with 27 bases between. This CDR3 region has 17 residues. The V gene's germline CDR1 is MNHEY and CDR2 SMNVEV (reference sequence). CDR3 residues: CASSQFGGGLGGETQYF. CDR3 nucleotide sequence: TGTGCCAGCTCCCAATTCGGCGGAGGGCTTGGCGGGGAGACCCAGTACTTC.

The chain uses TRBV5-4 and TRBJ2-5; no reliable D call. V lost 0 bases, J lost 1 base, and 7 bases lay in between. CDR1 is SGHNT, CDR2 YYREEE, per germline (reference sequence). There are 14 residues in the CDR3. In DNA form, the CDR3 reads TGTGCCAGCAGCTTGGGGCAAACCCAAGAGACCCAGTACTTC. Protein: CASSLGQTQETQYF.

The CDR3 loop is CSARRSGEQFF. CDR3 sequence (DNA): TGCAGTGCTAGGCGCAGCGGTGAGCAGTTCTTC. This sequence joins TRBV20-1 and TRBJ2-1; the D gene is possibly TRBD2 (5 bases). The CDR3 sequence is 11 residues long. The germline V gene has CDR1 DFQATT and CDR2 SNEGSKA (reference sequence). Trimming took 3 bases from V and 9 from J, leaving 9 bases between them.

This clone has a handful of counts. J is TRBJ1-4 and V is TRBV9; the D gene is possibly TRBD1 (6 bases). The CDR3 contains 15 residues. Looked up from germline, CDR1 is SGDLS and CDR2 is YYNGEE. V was pared by 3 bases and J by 0 bases, with 9 bases between. The CDR3 DNA is TGTGCCAGCAGCGCGGCAGGGGCAACTAATGAAAAACTGTTTTTT. Amino acids: CASSAAGATNEKLFF.

CDR3 sequence reads: CASSSDRAPNGYTF. CDR3 DNA: TGTGCCAGCAGCTCCGACAGGGCCCCCAATGGCTACACCTTC. The V gene is TRBV7-9, the J gene TRBJ1-2, with 7 nucleotides matching TRBD1. Looked up from germline, CDR1 is SEHNR and CDR2 is FQNEAQ (reference sequence). V shed 4 bases, J shed 6 bases, and the junction held 8 bases outside the gene matches. The CDR3 contains 14 residues.

This clone has only a few counts. V usage is TRBV4-2 and J usage is TRBJ2-7, with TRBD2 matching over 7 bases. Looked up from germline, CDR1 is LGHNA and CDR2 is YNFKEQ. Trimming took 4 bases from V and 4 from J; bases not matched to a gene: 13. This CDR3 is built from 16 residues. CDR3 DNA sequence: TGTGCCAGCAGCCCGACGAGAGGGGAGGGCACTTACGAGCAGTACTTC. Translated: CASSPTRGEGTYEQYF.

This clone was seen a few times. The V gene is TRBV10-3, the J gene TRBJ2-7, with 7 bases lining up with TRBD1. The CDR3 contains 14 residues. J gave up 2 bases and V 4 bases, and 5 bases lay outside the gene matches. CDR1 and CDR2 (germline): ENHRY, SYGVKD. CDR3 DNA: TGTGCCATCAGTGGACAGGGAACTCCCTACGAGCAGTACTTC. Its translation: CAISGQGTPYEQYF.

For the CDR3, the DNA is TGTGCCAGCAGTTCATATGACGGGTCCTACGAGCAGTACTTC. Protein product: CASSSYDGSYEQYF. This chain uses TRBV28 with TRBJ2-7; no reliable D call. Germline values: CDR1 MDHEN, CDR2 SYDVKM. The ends were cut back, 4 bases at V and 1 base at J, with 11 bases in the middle. The length of the CDR3 is 14 residues.

V is TRBV7-3 and J is TRBJ2-1, with TRBD1 matching 9 bases. Germline CDR1 is SGHTA and CDR2 is FQGTGA. This CDR3 comprises 15 residues. The ends lost 8 bases at V and 8 bases at J; junction bases unmatched: 13. CDR3 DNA sequence: TGTGCCAGCGCCCCTGCCGGACAGGGGCGTCATGAGCAGTTCTTC. Translating gives CASAPAGQGRHEQFF.

The chain couples TRBV6-6 to TRBJ2-1, with 13 positions matching TRBD2. Germline CDR1 is MNHNY and CDR2 is SVGAGI (reference sequence). CDR3 length: 15 amino acids. J gave up 4 bases and V 5 bases, and 2 bases lay outside the gene matches. The CDR3 bases are TGTGCCAGCAGTCAACTAGCGGGAGGGTACAATGAGCAGTTCTTC. It is translated as CASSQLAGGYNEQFF.

The genes are TRBV29-1 and TRBJ1-1; a weak D match, TRBD1 (5 bases). The CDR3 is made up of 15 amino acids. V lost 3 bases and J lost 4, with 18 bases in between. Germline assignment: CDR1 SQVTM and CDR2 ANQGSEA. The CDR3 DNA is TGCAGCGTTGAGTATGTGGGGCGAAAGGGCACTGAAGCTTTCTTT. Protein sequence: CSVEYVGRKGTEAFF.

This clone was picked up one time. The DNA of the CDR3 is TGTGCCAGCAGCGTAGCTCAGGGTAACTATGGCTACACCTTC. This gives the protein CASSVAQGNYGYTF. This chain uses TRBV9 with TRBJ1-2; D perhaps matches TRBD1 (5 bases). From germline, CDR1 is SGDLS and CDR2 YYNGEE. The ends were cut back, 0 bases at V and 1 base at J, with 7 bases in the middle. The CDR3 is 14 amino acids.

This sequence joins TRBV29-1 and TRBJ2-5; the D gene is possibly TRBD2 (6 bases). The CDR3 covers 10 residues. Trimming removed 8 bases at V and 5 bases at J, with 9 bases between. Germline-derived CDR1 and CDR2 are SQVTM and ANQGSEA. CDR3 DNA: TGCAGCTCTGGGAGGGAGACCCAGTACTTC. As protein: CSSGRETQYF.

In regard to this clone: Within the sample, other DNA sequences also encode this same CDR3. The V and J genes are TRBV29-1 and TRBJ2-5; D might be TRBD1 (6 bases). Trimming stripped 4 bases from V and 4 bases from J, with 10 bases between. The CDR3 totals 12 residues. Germline values: CDR1 SQVTM, CDR2 ANQGSEA. CDR3 sequence reads: CSVGQALETQYF. The CDR3 DNA reads TGCAGCGTTGGACAGGCCCTAGAGACCCAGTACTTC.

There are a few counts of this clone. The chain carries TRBV5-1 and TRBJ2-1; 9 positions match TRBD2. This CDR3 comprises 16 residues. With 3 bases clipped from V and 9 bases from J, the junction kept 13 bases outside the gene matches. Germline V gene data show CDR1 as SGHRS and CDR2 as YFSETQ. CDR3 amino acids: CASSSLWAGGPTEQFF. The CDR3 DNA reads TGCGCCAGCAGCTCCCTTTGGGCGGGAGGGCCAACTGAGCAGTTCTTC.

This chain links TRBV2 with TRBJ1-5; D not certain. There are 12 residues in the CDR3. V lost 6 bases and J 5 bases, leaving 8 bases between the germline ends. CDR1 is SNHLY, CDR2 FYNNEI, per germline. The chain's CDR3 is CASRQYDQPQHF. CDR3 nucleotide sequence: TGTGCCAGCAGGCAGTATGATCAGCCCCAGCATTTT.